The rows below give T cell receptor beta chains drawn from one sample of a study of Graves' ophthalmopathy and Graves' hyperthyroidism. TCRdb itself ran the multiplex PCR reads through MiXCR, one entry per CDR3 protein. The data hold roughly 170,000 distinct CDR3 sequences, with roughly 36% observed a single time. Sequenced material: peripheral blood. The source of these receptors is a man aged 25-45 years with Graves' ophthalmopathy. Both conserved end residues are part of each CDR3. Each record gives: J gene, V gene, CDR3 protein.

j_gene: TRBJ1-5
v_gene: TRBV6-2/TRBV6-3
CDR3aa: CASNPQGGRNQPQHF

j_gene: TRBJ2-7
v_gene: TRBV27
CDR3aa: CASSLHSFYEQYF

j_gene: TRBJ1-5
v_gene: TRBV12-3/TRBV12-4
CDR3aa: CASSFRQGLSNQPQHF

j_gene: TRBJ1-5
v_gene: TRBV12-3/TRBV12-4
CDR3aa: CASRLGDLSQPQHF

j_gene: TRBJ2-7
v_gene: TRBV7-2
CDR3aa: CASSLAGRGLGHEQYF

j_gene: TRBJ1-2
v_gene: TRBV30
CDR3aa: CAWSVLLTAHGYTF

j_gene: TRBJ1-5
v_gene: TRBV30
CDR3aa: CAWTPGLGRLPQHF

j_gene: TRBJ2-5
v_gene: TRBV12-3/TRBV12-4
CDR3aa: CASTLAGGETQYF

j_gene: TRBJ2-7
v_gene: TRBV2
CDR3aa: CASRQTESYEQYF

j_gene: TRBJ1-1
v_gene: TRBV28
CDR3aa: CASHSQGALTTEAFF

j_gene: TRBJ2-7
v_gene: TRBV28
CDR3aa: CASSLKGEILYEQYF

j_gene: TRBJ2-5
v_gene: TRBV7-2
CDR3aa: CASRLRLARETQYF

j_gene: TRBJ2-5
v_gene: TRBV12-3/TRBV12-4
CDR3aa: CASRAGTHQETQYF

j_gene: TRBJ1-3
v_gene: TRBV6-1
CDR3aa: CASSAIRNTIYF

j_gene: TRBJ1-1
v_gene: TRBV6-2/TRBV6-3
CDR3aa: CASSLLRGEAFF

j_gene: TRBJ2-7
v_gene: TRBV24-1
CDR3aa: CATSDPPAPEQYF

j_gene: TRBJ1-3
v_gene: TRBV11-2
CDR3aa: CASSPELTVSGNTIYF

j_gene: TRBJ2-5
v_gene: TRBV27
CDR3aa: CASSPRGTLTTQYF

j_gene: TRBJ1-5
v_gene: TRBV20-1
CDR3aa: CSARDQTGYSNQPQHF

j_gene: TRBJ2-7
v_gene: TRBV27
CDR3aa: CASSFRASGTYEQYF

j_gene: TRBJ2-7
v_gene: TRBV12-3/TRBV12-4
CDR3aa: CASGLAGNYEQYF